The clone carrying this T cell receptor (beta chain) showed up many times. The antigen remains undetermined. Sorting was used to obtain naive CD8 T cells (CD8+CD4-CCR7+CD45RA+). TCRdb re-analysed the PCR reads in MiXCR, keeping a single row per CDR3 protein. The sample holds tens of thousands of distinct CDR3 sequences, roughly 19% seen once. The data are from a study of molecular identifiers for immune sequencing clone quantification. Notes on the study in general: In naive cells, under 1% of molecules belonged to clones above 20 RNA copies, against over 99% in effector cells.

There are 12 residues in the CDR3. The V gene's germline CDR1 is SGHVS and CDR2 FNYEAQ. Between the trimmed V and J ends, which lost 4 bases and 5 bases, there was a span of 8 bases. Sequences were obtained from naive CD8+ T cells from blood, with Jurkat cell RNA spiked in. Subset reported: FACS-sorted CD8+CD4-CCR7+CD45RA+ naive T cells. The V and J genes are TRBV7-6 and TRBJ1-1; TRBD1 might be the D (5 bases). The receptor's source is a human donor in good health. Some libraries in this study had Jurkat cell RNA spiked in. The CDR3 sequence: CASSSRQTEAFF. The CDR3, as DNA: TGTGCCAGCAGCTCCCGACAGACTGAAGCTTTCTTT.